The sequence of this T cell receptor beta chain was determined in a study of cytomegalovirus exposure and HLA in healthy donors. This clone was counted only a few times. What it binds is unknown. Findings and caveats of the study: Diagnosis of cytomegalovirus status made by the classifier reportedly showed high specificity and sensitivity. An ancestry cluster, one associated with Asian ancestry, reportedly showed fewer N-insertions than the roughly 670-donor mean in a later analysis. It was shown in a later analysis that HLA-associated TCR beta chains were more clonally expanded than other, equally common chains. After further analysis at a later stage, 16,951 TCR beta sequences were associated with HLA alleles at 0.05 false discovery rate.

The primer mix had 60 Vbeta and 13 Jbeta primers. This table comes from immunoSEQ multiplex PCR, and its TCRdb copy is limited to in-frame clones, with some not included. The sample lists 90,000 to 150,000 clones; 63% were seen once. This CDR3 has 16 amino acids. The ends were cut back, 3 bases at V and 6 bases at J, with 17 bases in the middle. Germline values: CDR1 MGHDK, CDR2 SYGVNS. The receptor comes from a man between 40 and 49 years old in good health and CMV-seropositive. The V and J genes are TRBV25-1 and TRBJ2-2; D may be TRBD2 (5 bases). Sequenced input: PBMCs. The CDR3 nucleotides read TGTGCCAGCAGTGATCGGTGGCGGGCGAGTTCCGGGGAGCTGTTTTTT. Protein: CASSDRWRASSGELFF.